Following are 17 T cell receptor beta chains from one sample sequenced in a study of T-cell reconstitution after alpha-beta-depleted transplantation in children. As it was prepared, the TCRbeta library received unique molecular identifiers. MiXCR, run by TCRdb on the PCR reads, gives a single entry per CDR3 protein. The sample has almost 500,000 distinct CDR3 sequences, about 11% seen once. This material consisted of PBMCs, taken before TCRalphabeta/CD19-depleted stem cell transplant. These receptor sequences come from a child aged 2-15 years with inherited bone marrow failure, due to receive a stem cell transplant.

The genes are TRBV7-9 and TRBJ1-1; possibly TRBD1 for D (6 bases). There are 14 residues in the CDR3. Per the germline V gene, CDR1 is SEHNR and CDR2 is FQNEAQ (reference sequence). Trimming left V 7 bases short and J 9 bases short, with 21 bases between. The DNA for the CDR3 is TGTGCCAGCAACCCTCACGAATCAGACAGGCAAGCTTTCTTT. This codes for CASNPHESDRQAFF.

Ten or more counts support this clonotype. The chain has TRBV9 and TRBJ2-2, with TRBD2 matching over 11 bases. CDR1 and CDR2 from the germline V gene are SGDLS and YYNGEE. The CDR3 covers 15 residues. V trimming: 0 bases; J trimming: 6 bases; junction bases outside the gene matches: 1. The CDR3 bases are TGTGCCAGCAGCGTAGAGGGACTAGCGGCCGGGGAGCTGTTTTTT. It codes for CASSVEGLAAGELFF.

In this sample, this clonotype turned up many times. The CDR3 is CASSFGQGARETQYF. DNA of the CDR3: TGTGCCAGCAGCTTTGGACAGGGGGCAAGGGAGACCCAGTACTTC. The gene calls are TRBV7-9 and TRBJ2-5; 11 bases fit TRBD1. Losses at the gene ends were 3 bases for V and 5 bases for J; bases not matched to a gene: 5. From germline, CDR1 is SEHNR and CDR2 FQNEAQ (reference sequence). The CDR3 is 15 amino acids.

As to this clonotype: As the CDR3 is not closed by the conserved phenylalanine or tryptophan, this likely results from a read error. This chain joins TRBV11-1 and TRBJ2-1; the D call may be TRBD1 or TRBD2 (5 bases each). V lost 5 bases, J lost 0 bases, and 23 bases lay in between. Germline-derived CDR1 and CDR2 are SGHAT and FQDESV (reference sequence). This CDR3 is built from 19 residues. The CDR3 loop is CASSTTGPLTTSSYNEQFS. The CDR3 DNA reads as TGTGCCAGCAGCACAACGGGACCCCTAACGACCAGCTCCTACAATGAGCAGTTCTCC.

In its sample, this clonotype was seen many times. The chain combines TRBV6-2 or TRBV6-3 with TRBJ2-7, with D unclear. The germline V and J ends were trimmed by 11 bases and 1 base, with 9 bases remaining between them. This CDR3 spans 11 amino acids. Germline V lookup: CDR1 MNHEY, CDR2 SVGEGT. CDR3 loop: CAVDGSYEQYF. For the CDR3, the DNA is TGTGCCGTGGACGGTTCCTACGAGCAGTACTTC.

This clonotype turned up a few times. This chain uses TRBV24-1 with TRBJ2-2; D assignment may be TRBD1 or TRBD2 (5 bases each). The germline V gene has CDR1 KGHDR and CDR2 SFDVKD. The CDR3 spans 17 residues. V was cut by 3 bases and J by 0 bases, with 13 bases left in between. CDR3 nucleotides: TGTGCCACCAGTGATCCCCGGGGCCTCGCGAACACCGGGGAGCTGTTTTTT. Protein sequence: CATSDPRGLANTGELFF.

This clonotype was seen many times. The chain combines TRBV28 with TRBJ2-5; possibly TRBD2 for D (5 bases). This CDR3 spans 13 amino acids. Germline V CDR1 and CDR2: MDHEN, SYDVKM. The ends were cut back, 3 bases at V and 3 bases at J, with 8 bases in the middle. The CDR3 DNA reads as TGTGCCAGCAGTTTCTCAGCGGAAGAGACCCAGTACTTC. Residues: CASSFSAEETQYF.

This clonotype was seen ten or more times. The chain uses TRBV4-3 and TRBJ1-4; 10 bases are a match to TRBD1. Germline trimming cut 0 bases from V and 6 bases from J; bases unmatched to any gene: 4. Per the germline V gene, CDR1 is LGHNA and CDR2 is YSLEER. This CDR3 is built from 16 residues. The CDR3 DNA sequence: TGCGCCAGCAGCCAAGAGCCCGGGACAGGGGATGAAAAACTGTTTTTT. As protein: CASSQEPGTGDEKLFF.

This clonotype has at least ten counts. The chain employs TRBV12-3 or TRBV12-4 and TRBJ1-6, with a tentative D call TRBD1 (6 bases). The length of the CDR3 is 15 residues. The V gene lost 1 base and the J gene lost 5 bases, with 9 bases spanning the gap. The CDR3 region is CASSLGGPHNSPLHF. CDR3 DNA sequence: TGTGCCAGCAGTTTAGGGGGGCCTCATAATTCACCCCTCCACTTT.

This CDR3 is CAMSLGLFTGELFF. CDR3 sequence (DNA): TGTGCCATGAGCTTGGGACTCTTCACCGGGGAGCTGTTTTTT. The chain uses TRBV5-3 and TRBJ2-2; D might be TRBD2 (6 bases). TRBV5-3 is sorted into the ORF group, with uncertain function. This CDR3 has 14 residues. Trimming stripped 9 bases from V and 4 bases from J, with 16 bases between.

This chain connects TRBV5-5 to TRBJ2-7; D may be TRBD2 (5 bases). V shed 0 bases and J shed 3 bases, with 7 bases lying between them. Germline V CDR1 and CDR2: SGHKS, YYEKEE (reference sequence). The CDR3 is 13 residues long. CDR3 sequence (DNA): TGTGCCAGCAGCTTGGAACTAGTCTACGAGCAGTACTTC. It specifies CASSLELVYEQYF.

The chain couples TRBV7-2 to TRBJ2-7; 7 positions agree with TRBD2. CDR3 size: 14 residues. V lost 2 bases, J lost 6 bases, and 7 bases stayed unmatched. The V gene's germline CDR1 is SGHTA and CDR2 FQGNSA. In DNA form, the CDR3 reads TGTGCCAGCAGCTTATCAGAGGGAGGGCGCGAGCAGTACTTC. Its translation: CASSLSEGGREQYF.

This chain's CDR3 is CASRVTAGGGEQYF. CDR3 coding DNA: TGCGCCAGCAGGGTTACGGCCGGGGGAGGCGAGCAGTACTTC. The V call is TRBV5-1, the J call TRBJ2-7; possibly TRBD2 for D (6 bases). Germline CDR1 reads SGHRS; CDR2 reads YFSETQ. The V end was cut by 5 bases, the J end by 6 bases, with 18 bases between. CDR3 length: 14 amino acids.

With regard to this clonotype: It may be a read error: a sequence one base away is much more abundant. The chain couples TRBV28 to TRBJ2-7; D gene uncertain. Germline loops: CDR1 MDHEN, CDR2 SYDVKM. The CDR3 length is 15 residues. The germline V and J ends were trimmed by 7 bases and 3 bases, with 19 bases remaining between them. CDR3 in amino acids: CASTSRAVTYYEQYF. The CDR3 DNA reads as TGTGCCAGCACTTCTCGTGCGGTCACCTACTACGAGCAGTACTTC.

There are many counts of this clonotype. The chain couples TRBV5-4 to TRBJ2-2, with D possibly matching TRBD2 (6 bases). The CDR3 is 13 residues long. V was cut by 4 bases and J by 6 bases, with 10 bases left in between. The germline V gene has CDR1 SGHNT and CDR2 YYREEE (reference sequence). The CDR3 reads CASSRGGAGELFF. In nucleotides, the CDR3 is TGTGCCAGCAGCAGGGGCGGGGCCGGGGAGCTGTTTTTT.

This clonotype has a count of ten or more. The chain has TRBV9 and TRBJ2-2; D call uncertain. V was clipped by 3 bases and J by 0 bases, with 3 bases between them. Germline V gene lookup returns CDR1 SGDLS and CDR2 YYNGEE. The CDR3 runs to 13 residues. CDR3 nucleotide sequence: TGTGCCAGCAGCGGGACGAACACCGGGGAGCTGTTTTTT. It is translated as CASSGTNTGELFF. Together with reference TRBV9 and TRBJ2-2, the CDR3 gives the full variable domain: DSGVTQTPKHLITATGQRVTLRCSPRSGDLSVYWYQQSLDQGLQFLIQYYNGEERAKGNILERFSAQQFPDLHSELNLSSLELGDSALYFCASSGTNTGELFFGEGSRLTVL.

This clonotype was counted at least ten times. The chain uses TRBV5-4 and TRBJ1-1; D unclear. The CDR3 sequence is 14 residues long. V was trimmed by 5 bases and J by 0 bases, leaving 11 bases between them. CDR1 SGHNT and CDR2 YYREEE come from the germline V gene (reference sequence). For the CDR3, the DNA is TGTGCCAGCAGTTCTGAACGGGTGAACACTGAAGCTTTCTTT. It is translated as CASSSERVNTEAFF. The whole variable domain, remainder taken from reference TRBV5-4 and TRBJ1-1, is ETGVTQSPTHLIKTRGQQVTLRCSSQSGHNTVSWYQQALGQGPQFIFQYYREEENGRGNFPPRFSGLQFPNYSSELNVNALELDDSALYLCASSSERVNTEAFFGQGTRLTVV.